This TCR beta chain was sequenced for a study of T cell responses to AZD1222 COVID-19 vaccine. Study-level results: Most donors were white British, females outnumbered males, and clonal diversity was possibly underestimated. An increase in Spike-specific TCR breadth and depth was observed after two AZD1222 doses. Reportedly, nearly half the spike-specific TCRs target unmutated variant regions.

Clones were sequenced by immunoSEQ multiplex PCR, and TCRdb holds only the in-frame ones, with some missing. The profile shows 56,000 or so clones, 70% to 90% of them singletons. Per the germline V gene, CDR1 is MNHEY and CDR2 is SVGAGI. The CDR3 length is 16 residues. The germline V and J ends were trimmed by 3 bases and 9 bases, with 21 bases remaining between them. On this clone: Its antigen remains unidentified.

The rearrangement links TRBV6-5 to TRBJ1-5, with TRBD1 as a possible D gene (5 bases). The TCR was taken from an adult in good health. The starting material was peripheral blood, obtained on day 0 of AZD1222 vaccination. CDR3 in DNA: TGTGCCAGCAGTTATCATTACCGGGACCCCTCACTGCCCCAGCATTTT. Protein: CASSYHYRDPSLPQHF.